The T cell receptor beta chain under discussion was sequenced for a study of blood T cell repertoires in COVID-19. In the study overall: Both acute and convalescent COVID-19 samples were obtained from the United States, Italy and Spain. PBMCs, B-cell-depleted T cells, or T cells provided the cDNA or gDNA that made up the material.

Original data processing: Nucleated cell counts were estimated from reference gene primer amplification. Using immunoSEQ multiplex PCR, the repertoire was profiled, and TCRdb retains in-frame clones only, with some absent. That table furnishes V, J and clone size, whereas the DNA furnished D and trimming. Altogether tens of thousands of clones are present, roughly 90% being singletons, with the ten largest covering over 11%. The germline V gene encodes CDR1 SGDLS and CDR2 YYNGEE. The CDR3 runs to 13 residues. V lost 0 bases to trimming and J lost 14 bases, with 12 bases between them. This TCR came from a human donor in a cohort sampled during active COVID-19. The rearrangement uses TRBV9 and TRBJ1-6, with D unclear. The sample consisted of peripheral blood. CDR3 DNA sequence: TGTGCCAGCAGCGTAGTCCCTTTCCGGGCCCTCCACTTT. It yields the protein CASSVVPFRALHF.